This T cell receptor (beta chain) was profiled in a study of T cell changes during pregnancy in multiple sclerosis. After removal of 9 bases from V and 5 bases from J, the junction contained 8 bases not matched to a gene. The length of the CDR3 is 14 residues. Germline V lookup: CDR1 SEHNR, CDR2 FQNEAQ (reference sequence). Repertoires were generated with immunoSEQ multiplex PCR, while TCRdb's copy carries only in-frame clones and drops some. The sample has tens of thousands of clones, about 94% seen once. The rearrangement links TRBV7-9 to TRBJ1-4; 8 bases agree with TRBD1. The sequence derives from a female donor with multiple sclerosis, enrolled in a pregnancy study. The sequencing here drew on CD8+ T cells from peripheral blood mononuclear cells, taken after pregnancy. The CDR3 DNA reads as TGTGCCAGTAAGGTTCAGGGGGCGAATGAAAAACTGTTTTTT. It codes for CASKVQGANEKLFF.